This passage covers 24 T cell receptor beta chains from one sample sequenced in a study of T cells in Graves' hyperthyroidism and ophthalmopathy. Amplification targeted TCR beta CDR3 regions from RNA transcripts. The HTBI set primed first-round TCR CDR3 RT-PCR. TCRdb used MiXCR to reprocess the multiplex PCR reads, holding one entry per CDR3 protein. This sample has over 500,000 distinct CDR3 sequences, with 40% to 50% found just once. Sequencing was performed on peripheral blood or thyroid tissue (not recorded which). These receptors all come from an adult woman with Graves' disease, either hyperthyroidism or ophthalmopathy (not recorded which).

In this sample, this clonotype turned up many times. The chain employs TRBV7-9 and TRBJ2-6; D is uncertain. This CDR3 is built from 14 residues. The germline V gene has CDR1 SEHNR and CDR2 FQNEAQ (reference sequence). V lost 0 bases, J lost 4 bases, and 4 bases lay in between. CDR3 bases: TGTGCCAGCAGCTTAGCGGCGGGGGCCAACGTCCTGACTTTC. Protein product: CASSLAAGANVLTF.

This chain connects TRBV2 to TRBJ1-1; TRBD1 might be the D (5 bases). CDR1 SNHLY and CDR2 FYNNEI come from the germline V gene. The CDR3 runs 16 residues. With 4 bases removed from V and 3 bases from J, the gap between germline ends came to 18 bases. The CDR3 spells CASSAVRQGGDTEAFF. CDR3 DNA: TGTGCCAGCAGTGCCGTGAGGCAGGGAGGGGACACTGAAGCTTTCTTT.

This clonotype was detected ten times or more. The rearrangement uses TRBV20-1 and TRBJ2-7; TRBD1 aligns across 9 bases. The V and J ends lost 1 base and 6 bases, in that order; junction bases with no gene match: 7. This CDR3 comprises 14 residues. Germline V gene lookup returns CDR1 DFQATT and CDR2 SNEGSKA (reference sequence). The CDR3 coding sequence is TGCAGTGCTAGAGTTGGACAGGGGAGGACCGAGCAGTACTTC. Translating gives CSARVGQGRTEQYF.

The chain employs TRBV7-8 and TRBJ2-2; D is unresolved. V was trimmed by 7 bases and J by 0 bases, leaving 6 bases between them. CDR3 length equals 13 residues. In germline, CDR1 is SGHVS, CDR2 FQNEAQ. The CDR3 DNA follows: TGTGCCAGCAAGAGTACGAACACCGGGGAGCTGTTTTTT. Translating gives CASKSTNTGELFF.

The CDR3 nucleotides read TGTGCCATCAGTGGGGTACTAGCGGGAGATCGCCACGAGCAGTACTTC. Translation: CAISGVLAGDRHEQYF. The chain joins TRBV10-3 to TRBJ2-7; 11 nucleotides agree with TRBD2. Trimming cost V 4 bases and J 5 bases; bases outside gene matches: 10. CDR3 size: 16 residues. Germline CDR1 reads ENHRY; CDR2 reads SYGVKD.

A few counts support this clonotype. The V gene is TRBV27, the J gene TRBJ2-2, with D perhaps matching TRBD1 (6 bases). CDR3 length: 15 amino acids. Germline CDR1 reads MNHEY; CDR2 reads SMNVEV (reference sequence). V lost 2 bases and J 4 bases, leaving 11 bases between the germline ends. Here the CDR3 DNA reads TGTGCCAGCAGTTTACAGGGGTCGGGCACCGGGGAGCTGTTTTTT. Encoded protein: CASSLQGSGTGELFF.

This clonotype was recorded many times. The chain uses TRBV7-9 and TRBJ2-7; either TRBD1 or TRBD2 may fit D (5 bases each). The CDR3 totals 15 residues. Trimming left V 5 bases short and J 4 bases short, with 18 bases between. Germline V gene sequence: CDR1 SEHNR, CDR2 FQNEAQ (reference sequence). In DNA, the CDR3 is TGTGCCAGCAGCCTAGGGGAGTTGGTGGGGTACGAGCAGTACTTC. Amino acids: CASSLGELVGYEQYF.

This clonotype has only one observation. The V call is TRBV20-1, the J call TRBJ1-2; D gene unclear. V shed 6 bases and J shed 5 bases, with 16 bases lying between them. The CDR3 totals 13 residues. Germline V lookup: CDR1 DFQATT, CDR2 SNEGSKA (reference sequence). CDR3 region: CSANDNGPYGYTF. The CDR3, as DNA: TGCAGTGCGAACGACAACGGGCCTTATGGCTACACCTTC.

This chain links TRBV7-9 with TRBJ2-7, with TRBD2 as a possible D gene (6 bases). V lost 4 bases and J lost 2, with 18 bases in between. The CDR3 is 16 residues long. Germline assignment: CDR1 SEHNR and CDR2 FQNEAQ (reference sequence). The CDR3 spells CASSWGWRGEAYEQYF. CDR3 DNA: TGTGCCAGCAGCTGGGGATGGCGGGGCGAAGCCTACGAGCAGTACTTC.

This clonotype showed up just a few times. The chain employs TRBV5-1 and TRBJ1-4, with 7 bases fitting TRBD1. This CDR3 has 13 residues. Losses at the gene ends were 3 bases for V and 4 bases for J; bases not matched to a gene: 0. CDR1 is SGHRS and CDR2 is YFSETQ in the germline V gene. The CDR3 spells CASSWDSNEKLFF. CDR3 nucleotide sequence: TGCGCCAGCAGCTGGGACAGTAATGAAAAACTGTTTTTT. Together with reference TRBV5-1 and TRBJ1-4, the CDR3 gives the full variable domain: KAGVTQTPRYLIKTRGQQVTLSCSPISGHRSVSWYQQTPGQGLQFLFEYFSETQRNKGNFPGRFSGRQFSNSRSEMNVSTLELGDSALYLCASSWDSNEKLFFGSGTQLSVL.

This chain joins TRBV29-1 and TRBJ1-1, with D perhaps TRBD1 (5 bases). Trimming shortened V by 7 bases and J by 0 bases, and 15 bases separated the two germline ends. The V gene's germline CDR1 is SQVTM and CDR2 ANQGSEA. This CDR3 region has 14 residues. The CDR3 DNA sequence: TGCAGCGCCCTGATGGGGACGGTGAACACTGAAGCTTTCTTT. Translated, it gives CSALMGTVNTEAFF.

The chain employs TRBV7-8 and TRBJ1-5; TRBD1 agrees at 7 bases. The CDR3 is made up of 16 amino acids. V lost 6 bases to trimming and J lost 0 bases; unmatched junction nucleotides: 8. In germline, CDR1 is SGHVS, CDR2 FQNEAQ. The CDR3 protein is CASSAGQAYSNQPQHF. In nucleotides, the CDR3 is TGTGCCAGCAGTGCCGGACAGGCGTATAGCAATCAGCCCCAGCATTTT.

The chain is built from TRBV7-9 and TRBJ2-5; no firm D call. The germline V gene encodes CDR1 SEHNR and CDR2 FQNEAQ (reference sequence). Trimming stripped 9 bases from V and 7 bases from J, with 12 bases between. The CDR3 totals 11 residues. For the CDR3, the DNA is TGTGCCAGTAGTATGTCAGGGACCCAGTACTTC. Translated: CASSMSGTQYF.

The rearrangement joins TRBV5-1 to TRBJ1-1; 8 bases align to TRBD1. Germline V CDR1 and CDR2: SGHRS, YFSETQ. J gave up 11 bases and V 3 bases, and 9 bases lay outside the gene matches. The CDR3 length is 13 residues. CDR3 in amino acids: CASSSRTGRAAFF. The CDR3 DNA reads TGCGCCAGCAGCTCCCGGACAGGGAGGGCCGCTTTCTTT.

This clonotype showed up many times. V is TRBV25-1 and J is TRBJ1-3; D gene ambiguous. Germline CDR1 is MGHDK and CDR2 is SYGVNS. V was shortened by 0 bases and J by 6 bases, with 6 bases between the two germline ends. The CDR3 loop spans 13 amino acids. CDR3 nucleotides: TGTGCCAGCAGTGAATACCTCTCAAACACCATATATTTT. It codes for CASSEYLSNTIYF.

This chain uses TRBV7-2 with TRBJ2-5, with 9 bases that match TRBD2. CDR1 is SGHTA and CDR2 is FQGNSA in the germline V gene. The CDR3 runs to 17 residues. The ends lost 2 bases at V and 5 bases at J; junction bases unmatched: 12. CDR3 coding DNA: TGTGCCAGCAGCTTACGCATAGCGGGAGCAACCGGGGAGACCCAGTACTTC. Translating it yields CASSLRIAGATGETQYF.

This clonotype was found many times. The chain recombines TRBV10-3 with TRBJ1-1, with 9 bases aligning to TRBD1. The V and J ends lost 6 bases and 4 bases, in that order; junction bases with no gene match: 6. The CDR3 has 14 amino acids. Germline CDR1 ENHRY, CDR2 SYGVKD. CDR3 amino acids: CAISGTGRATEAFF. CDR3 DNA sequence: TGTGCCATCAGCGGGACAGGGAGGGCCACTGAAGCTTTCTTT.

This clonotype was recorded at least ten times. The V gene is TRBV20-1, the J gene TRBJ2-7; 8 bases are shared with TRBD2. CDR3 length: 14 residues. Germline loops: CDR1 DFQATT, CDR2 SNEGSKA (reference sequence). V shed 3 bases and J 3 bases; nucleotides not matched to a gene: 7. The CDR3: CSARKAGDNYEQYF. The CDR3 DNA follows: TGCAGTGCTAGGAAAGCGGGGGATAACTACGAGCAGTACTTC.

This clonotype was detected many times. The chain is built from TRBV7-2 and TRBJ1-2; the match to TRBD1 covers 7 bases. Germline-derived CDR1 and CDR2 are SGHTA and FQGNSA. The CDR3 has 15 residues. V was clipped by 5 bases and J by 7 bases; unmatched bases: 13. The CDR3 here is CASSPGGSGQVGYTF. Here the CDR3 DNA reads TGTGCCAGCAGCCCAGGGGGGAGTGGCCAGGTTGGCTACACCTTC. Full variable domain (missing parts from reference TRBV7-2 and TRBJ1-2): GAGVSQSPSNKVTEKGKDVELRCDPISGHTALYWYRQSLGQGLEFLIYFQGNSAPDKSGLPSDRFSAERTGGSVSTLTIQRTQQEDSAVYLCASSPGGSGQVGYTFGSGTRLTVV.

This clonotype was recorded a few times. The chain uses TRBV10-3 and TRBJ2-5, with 13 bases that match TRBD2. CDR3 length: 16 amino acids. Trimming cost V 4 bases and J 0 bases; bases outside gene matches: 2. Germline V gene sequence: CDR1 ENHRY, CDR2 SYGVKD. The CDR3 nucleotides are TGTGCCATCAGTGGGACTAGCGGGGGTGACCAAGAGACCCAGTACTTC. It specifies CAISGTSGGDQETQYF.

The count of this clonotype is one. The rearrangement uses TRBV2 and TRBJ2-5, with 8 bases that match TRBD2. J was trimmed by 5 bases and V by 2 bases; bases with no gene match: 7. Germline V gene data show CDR1 as SNHLY and CDR2 as FYNNEI. This CDR3 is 15 amino acids long. The CDR3 is CASSERRGAGETQYF. CDR3 nucleotide sequence: TGTGCCAGCAGTGAACGGCGGGGGGCCGGTGAGACCCAGTACTTC. The full variable domain, its missing parts supplied by reference TRBV2 and TRBJ2-5, is EPEVTQTPSHQVTQMGQEVILRCVPISNHLYFYWYRQILGQKVEFLVSFYNNEISEKSEIFDDQFSVERPDGSNFTLKIRSTKLEDSAMYFCASSERRGAGETQYFGPGTRLLVL.

The chain links TRBV7-2 to TRBJ2-2; no clear D gene. This CDR3 contains 14 residues. CDR1 is SGHTA, CDR2 FQGNSA, per germline. Trimming pared 5 bases from V and 6 bases from J, leaving 13 bases between. The CDR3 DNA sequence: TGTGCCAGCAGCCAATTGTTTGGCGCCGGGGAGCTGTTTTTT. Translating gives CASSQLFGAGELFF.

V is TRBV19 and J is TRBJ2-3; perhaps D is TRBD1 or TRBD2 (7 bases each). CDR1 is LNHDA and CDR2 is SQIVND in the germline V gene (reference sequence). Between the trimmed V and J ends, which lost 0 bases and 2 bases, there was a span of 21 bases. The CDR3 loop spans 19 amino acids. The CDR3 spells CASSIEGRGQSPHTDTQYF. In DNA, the CDR3 is TGTGCCAGTAGTATAGAAGGGAGGGGACAGAGCCCCCACACAGATACGCAGTATTTT.

This clonotype was seen many times. The CDR3 bases are TGTGCCAGCAGGCGGGGGGGGCTAGCGGCCTACGAGCAGTACTTC. Residues: CASRRGGLAAYEQYF. This chain links TRBV7-2 with TRBJ2-7; 9 nucleotides line up with TRBD2. Looked up from germline, CDR1 is SGHTA and CDR2 is FQGNSA. CDR3 size: 15 residues. V was clipped by 6 bases and J by 2 bases; unmatched bases: 8.